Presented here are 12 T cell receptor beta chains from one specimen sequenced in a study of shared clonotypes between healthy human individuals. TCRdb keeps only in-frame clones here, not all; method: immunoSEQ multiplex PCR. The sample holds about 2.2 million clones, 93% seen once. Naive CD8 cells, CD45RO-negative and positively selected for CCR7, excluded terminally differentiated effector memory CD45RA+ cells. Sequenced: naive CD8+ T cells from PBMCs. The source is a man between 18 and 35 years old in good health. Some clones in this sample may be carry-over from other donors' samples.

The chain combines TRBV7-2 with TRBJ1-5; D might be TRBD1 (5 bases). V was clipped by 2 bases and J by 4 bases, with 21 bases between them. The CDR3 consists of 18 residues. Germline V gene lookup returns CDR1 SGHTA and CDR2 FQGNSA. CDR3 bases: TGTGCCAGCAGCTTATTAGAGGGGTCGATGGGCGGGAATCAGCCCCAGCATTTT. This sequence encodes CASSLLEGSMGGNQPQHF.

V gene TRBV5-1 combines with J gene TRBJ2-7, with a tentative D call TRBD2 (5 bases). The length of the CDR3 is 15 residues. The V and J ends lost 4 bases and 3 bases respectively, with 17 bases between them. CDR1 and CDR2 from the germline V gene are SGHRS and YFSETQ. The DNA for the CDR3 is TGCGCCAGCAGCCAACAAGCGGCGCCGAACTACGAGCAGTACTTC. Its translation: CASSQQAAPNYEQYF.

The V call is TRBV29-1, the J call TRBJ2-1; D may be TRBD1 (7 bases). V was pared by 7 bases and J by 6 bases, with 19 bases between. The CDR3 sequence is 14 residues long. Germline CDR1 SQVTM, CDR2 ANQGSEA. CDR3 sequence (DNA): TGCAGCGGGGGAGGTTCGGACAGGAGCAATGAGCAGTTCTTC. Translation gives CSGGGSDRSNEQFF.

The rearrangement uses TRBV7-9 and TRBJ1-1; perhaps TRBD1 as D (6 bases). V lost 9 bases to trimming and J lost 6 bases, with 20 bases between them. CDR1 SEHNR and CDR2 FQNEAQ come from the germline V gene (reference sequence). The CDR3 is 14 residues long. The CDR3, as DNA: TGTGCCAGTGATCCAGGGGATGAGGTCGCTGAAGCTTTCTTT. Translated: CASDPGDEVAEAFF.

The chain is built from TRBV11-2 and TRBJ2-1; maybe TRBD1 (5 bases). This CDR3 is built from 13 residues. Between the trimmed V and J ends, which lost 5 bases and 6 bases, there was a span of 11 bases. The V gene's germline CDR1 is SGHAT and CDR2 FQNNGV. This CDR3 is CASSIRAGNEQFF. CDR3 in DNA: TGTGCCAGCAGCATCAGGGCTGGCAATGAGCAGTTCTTC.

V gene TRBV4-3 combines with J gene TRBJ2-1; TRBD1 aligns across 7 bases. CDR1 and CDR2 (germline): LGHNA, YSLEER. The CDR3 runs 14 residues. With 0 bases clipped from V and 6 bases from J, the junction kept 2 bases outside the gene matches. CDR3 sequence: CASSQDQGVNEQFF. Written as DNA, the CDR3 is TGCGCCAGCAGCCAAGATCAGGGGGTCAATGAGCAGTTCTTC.

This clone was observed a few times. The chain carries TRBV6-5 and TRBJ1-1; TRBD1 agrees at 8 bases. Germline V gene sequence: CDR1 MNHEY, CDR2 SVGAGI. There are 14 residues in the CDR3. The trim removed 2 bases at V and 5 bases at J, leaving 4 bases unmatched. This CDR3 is CASSYRRGPTEAFF. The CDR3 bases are TGTGCCAGCAGTTACCGCAGGGGGCCGACTGAAGCTTTCTTT.

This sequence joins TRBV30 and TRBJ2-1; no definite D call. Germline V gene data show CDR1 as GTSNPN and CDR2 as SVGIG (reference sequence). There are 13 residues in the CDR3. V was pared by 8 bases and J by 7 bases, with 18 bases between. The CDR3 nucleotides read TGTGCCGGAGTATTTTCCCTCGAGAATGAGCAGTTCTTC. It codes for CAGVFSLENEQFF.

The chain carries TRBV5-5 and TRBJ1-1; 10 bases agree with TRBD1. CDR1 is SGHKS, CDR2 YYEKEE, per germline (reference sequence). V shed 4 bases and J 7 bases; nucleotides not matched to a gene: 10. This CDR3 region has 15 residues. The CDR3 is CASSENDRGLIEAFF. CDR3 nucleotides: TGTGCCAGCAGCGAAAATGACAGGGGGCTGATTGAAGCTTTCTTT.

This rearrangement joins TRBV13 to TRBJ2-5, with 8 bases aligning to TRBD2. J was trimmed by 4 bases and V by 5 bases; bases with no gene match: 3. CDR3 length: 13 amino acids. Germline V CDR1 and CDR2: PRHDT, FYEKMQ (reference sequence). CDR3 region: CASSQSGGETQYF. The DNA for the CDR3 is TGTGCCAGCAGCCAGAGCGGGGGAGAGACCCAGTACTTC.

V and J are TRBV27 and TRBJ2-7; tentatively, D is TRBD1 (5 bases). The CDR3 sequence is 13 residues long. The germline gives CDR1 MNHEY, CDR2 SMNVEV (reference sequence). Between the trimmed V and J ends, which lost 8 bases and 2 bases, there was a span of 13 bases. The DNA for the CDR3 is TGTGCCAGCCGTCTAGGGGCTACCTACGAGCAGTACTTC. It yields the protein CASRLGATYEQYF.

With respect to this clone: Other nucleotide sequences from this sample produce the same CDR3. CDR3 coding DNA: TGTGCCAGCAGTTTAGGCCTAGCGGGGTTAGATACGCAGTATTTT. This sequence encodes CASSLGLAGLDTQYF. The rearrangement links TRBV27 to TRBJ2-3; 9 bases match TRBD2. V was clipped by 2 bases and J by 5 bases; unmatched bases: 5. CDR3 length: 15 amino acids. Per the germline V gene, CDR1 is MNHEY and CDR2 is SMNVEV (reference sequence).